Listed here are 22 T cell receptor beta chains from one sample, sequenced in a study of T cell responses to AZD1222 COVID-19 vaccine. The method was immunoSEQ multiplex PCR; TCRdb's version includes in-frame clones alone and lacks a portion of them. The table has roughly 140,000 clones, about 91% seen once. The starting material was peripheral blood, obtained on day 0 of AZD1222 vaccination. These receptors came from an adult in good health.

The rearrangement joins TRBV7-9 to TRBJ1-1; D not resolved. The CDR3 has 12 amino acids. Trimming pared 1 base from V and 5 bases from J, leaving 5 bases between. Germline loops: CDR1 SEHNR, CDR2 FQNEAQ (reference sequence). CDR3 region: CASSLGVTEAFF. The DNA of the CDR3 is TGTGCCAGCAGCTTAGGAGTGACTGAAGCTTTCTTT.

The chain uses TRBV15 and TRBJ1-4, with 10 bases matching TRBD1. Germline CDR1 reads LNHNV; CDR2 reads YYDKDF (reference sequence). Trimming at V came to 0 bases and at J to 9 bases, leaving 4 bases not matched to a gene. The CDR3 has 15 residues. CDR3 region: CATSREGQGLQKLFF. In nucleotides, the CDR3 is TGTGCCACCAGCAGAGAGGGACAGGGGTTACAAAAACTGTTTTTT.

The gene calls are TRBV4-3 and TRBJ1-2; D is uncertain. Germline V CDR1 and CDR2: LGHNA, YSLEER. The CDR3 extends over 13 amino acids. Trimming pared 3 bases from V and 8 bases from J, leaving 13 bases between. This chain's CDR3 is CASSQGGGRGYTF. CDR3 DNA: TGCGCCAGCAGCCAGGGTGGAGGTCGAGGCTACACCTTC.

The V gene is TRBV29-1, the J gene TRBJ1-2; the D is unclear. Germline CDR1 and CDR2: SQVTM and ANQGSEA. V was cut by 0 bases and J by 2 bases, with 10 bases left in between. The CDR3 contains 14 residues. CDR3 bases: TGCAGCGTTGAAGATTCGACAATCAACTATGGCTACACCTTC. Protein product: CSVEDSTINYGYTF.

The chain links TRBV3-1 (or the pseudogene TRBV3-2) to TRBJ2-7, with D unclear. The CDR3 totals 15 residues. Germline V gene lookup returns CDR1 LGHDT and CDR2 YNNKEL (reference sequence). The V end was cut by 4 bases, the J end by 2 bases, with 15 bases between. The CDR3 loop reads CASSPSLAFAYEQYF. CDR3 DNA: TGTGCCAGCAGCCCTAGTCTGGCCTTCGCCTACGAGCAGTACTTC.

DNA for the CDR3: TGTGCCAGCAGCCAAGAGGGCCGTACGGCTAGCGGGAGAAAAGGGTCCTACAATGAGCAGTTCTTC. Encoded protein: CASSQEGRTASGRKGSYNEQFF. The rearrangement links TRBV4-2 to TRBJ2-1; TRBD2 matches at 10 bases. Germline trimming cut 0 bases from V and 1 base from J; bases unmatched to any gene: 18. This CDR3 contains 22 residues. Germline V gives CDR1 LGHNA, CDR2 YNFKEQ.

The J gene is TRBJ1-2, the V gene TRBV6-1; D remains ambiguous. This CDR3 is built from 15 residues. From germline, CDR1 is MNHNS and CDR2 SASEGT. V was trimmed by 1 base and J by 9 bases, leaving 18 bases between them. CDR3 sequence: CASSEEVGSLFSYTF. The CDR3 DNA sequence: TGTGCCAGCAGTGAAGAAGTGGGAAGCTTATTCAGCTACACCTTC.

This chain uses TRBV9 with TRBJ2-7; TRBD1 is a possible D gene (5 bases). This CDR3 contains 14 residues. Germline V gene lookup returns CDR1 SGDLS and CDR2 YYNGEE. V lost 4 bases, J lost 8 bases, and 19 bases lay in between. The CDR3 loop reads CASSPLGLRGKQYF. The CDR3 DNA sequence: TGTGCCAGCAGCCCCCTAGGGTTAAGGGGCAAGCAGTACTTC.

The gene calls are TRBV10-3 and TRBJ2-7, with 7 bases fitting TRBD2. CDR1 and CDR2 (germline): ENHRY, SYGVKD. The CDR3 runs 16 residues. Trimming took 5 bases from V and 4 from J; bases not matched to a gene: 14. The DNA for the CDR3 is TGTGCCATCAGTACGGGCGGGAGCCTCCGGGATTACGAGCAGTACTTC. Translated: CAISTGGSLRDYEQYF.

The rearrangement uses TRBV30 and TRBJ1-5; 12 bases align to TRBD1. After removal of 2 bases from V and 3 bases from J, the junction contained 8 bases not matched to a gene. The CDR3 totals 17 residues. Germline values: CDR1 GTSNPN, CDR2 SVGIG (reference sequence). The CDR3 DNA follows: TGTGCCTGGAGTACTCCCGGGACAGGGGGCTACAATCAGCCCCAGCATTTT. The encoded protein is CAWSTPGTGGYNQPQHF.

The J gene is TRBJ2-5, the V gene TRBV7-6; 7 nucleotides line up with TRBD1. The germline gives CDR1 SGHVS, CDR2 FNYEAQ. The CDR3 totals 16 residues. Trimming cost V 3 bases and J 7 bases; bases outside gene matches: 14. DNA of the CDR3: TGTGCCAGCAGCTTCACATCAGGGGGTGTTGGGGGGACCCAGTACTTC. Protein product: CASSFTSGGVGGTQYF. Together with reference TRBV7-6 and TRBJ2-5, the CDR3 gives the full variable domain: GAGVSQSPRYKVTKRGQDVALRCDPISGHVSLYWYRQALGQGPEFLTYFNYEAQQDKSGLPNDRFSAERPEGSISTLTIQRTEQRDSAMYRCASSFTSGGVGGTQYFGPGTRLLVL.

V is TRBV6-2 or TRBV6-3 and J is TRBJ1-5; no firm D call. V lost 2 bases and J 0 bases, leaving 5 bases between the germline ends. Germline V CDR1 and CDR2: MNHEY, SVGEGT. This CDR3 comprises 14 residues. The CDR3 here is CASSYGDSNQPQHF. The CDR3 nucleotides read TGTGCCAGCAGTTACGGGGATAGCAATCAGCCCCAGCATTTT.

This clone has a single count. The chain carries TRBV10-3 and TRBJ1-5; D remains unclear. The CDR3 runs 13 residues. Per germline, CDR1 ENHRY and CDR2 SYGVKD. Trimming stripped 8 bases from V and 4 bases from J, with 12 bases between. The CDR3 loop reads CAIGRDANQPQHF. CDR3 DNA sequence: TGTGCCATCGGTAGAGACGCGAATCAGCCCCAGCATTTT.

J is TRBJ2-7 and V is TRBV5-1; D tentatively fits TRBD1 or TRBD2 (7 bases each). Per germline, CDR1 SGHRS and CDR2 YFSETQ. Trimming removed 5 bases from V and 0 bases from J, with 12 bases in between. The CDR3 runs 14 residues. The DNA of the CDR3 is TGCGCCAGCAGTAGGGAGGGGGCCTCCTACGAGCAGTACTTC. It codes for CASSREGASYEQYF. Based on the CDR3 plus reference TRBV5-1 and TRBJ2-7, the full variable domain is KAGVTQTPRYLIKTRGQQVTLSCSPISGHRSVSWYQQTPGQGLQFLFEYFSETQRNKGNFPGRFSGRQFSNSRSEMNVSTLELGDSALYLCASSREGASYEQYFGPGTRLTVT.

As DNA, the CDR3 is TGTGCCAGCGGCCGACAGGGGGAATATACGCAGTATTTT. Translation gives CASGRQGEYTQYF. The chain is built from TRBV3-1 (or the pseudogene TRBV3-2) and TRBJ2-3; 9 bases agree with TRBD1. Germline CDR1 is LGHDT and CDR2 is YNNKEL (reference sequence). The CDR3 consists of 13 residues. V was clipped by 8 bases and J by 7 bases; unmatched bases: 7.

The CDR3 reads CASRMNRPGELFF. DNA for the CDR3: TGTGCCAGCAGGATGAACAGGCCCGGGGAGCTGTTTTTT. The chain recombines TRBV5-6 with TRBJ2-2; perhaps TRBD1 as D (5 bases). V was trimmed by 5 bases and J by 6 bases, leaving 11 bases between them. CDR1 is SGHDT, CDR2 YYEEEE, per germline. This CDR3 spans 13 amino acids.

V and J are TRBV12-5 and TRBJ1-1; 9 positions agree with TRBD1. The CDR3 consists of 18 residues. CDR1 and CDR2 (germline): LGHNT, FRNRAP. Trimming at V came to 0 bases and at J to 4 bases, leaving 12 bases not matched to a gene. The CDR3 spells CASGLVLGQGIGVTEAFF. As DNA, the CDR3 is TGTGCTAGTGGTTTGGTTTTGGGACAGGGCATTGGTGTCACTGAAGCTTTCTTT.

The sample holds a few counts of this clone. The CDR3 DNA reads TGTGCCTGGAGTGGGGGACAGGAGAACACCGGGGAGCTGTTTTTT. This translates into CAWSGGQENTGELFF. This chain uses TRBV30 with TRBJ2-2, with TRBD1 matching 8 bases. The CDR3 spans 15 residues. The junction had 2 bases not matched to a gene; V was cut back by 1 base and J by 1 base. Germline V gives CDR1 GTSNPN, CDR2 SVGIG (reference sequence).

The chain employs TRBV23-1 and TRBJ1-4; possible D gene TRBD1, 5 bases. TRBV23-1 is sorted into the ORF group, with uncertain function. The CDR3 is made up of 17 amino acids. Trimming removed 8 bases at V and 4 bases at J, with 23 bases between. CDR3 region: CASPPSGRAKCNEKLFF. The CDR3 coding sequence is TGCGCCAGCCCCCCTTCGGGCAGGGCAAAGTGTAATGAAAAACTGTTTTTT.

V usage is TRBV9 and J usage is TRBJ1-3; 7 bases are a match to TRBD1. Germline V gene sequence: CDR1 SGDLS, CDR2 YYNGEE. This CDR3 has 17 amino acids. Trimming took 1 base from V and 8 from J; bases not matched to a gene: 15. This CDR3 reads CASSVSPGQTREDTIYF. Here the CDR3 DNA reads TGTGCCAGCAGCGTATCTCCGGGACAGACGCGCGAGGACACCATATATTTT.

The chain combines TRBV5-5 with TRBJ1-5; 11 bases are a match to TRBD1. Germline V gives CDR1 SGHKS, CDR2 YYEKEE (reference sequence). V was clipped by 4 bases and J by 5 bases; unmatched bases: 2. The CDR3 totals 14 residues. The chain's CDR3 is CASSRTGGDQPQHF. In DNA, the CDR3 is TGTGCCAGCAGCCGGACAGGGGGCGATCAGCCCCAGCATTTT.

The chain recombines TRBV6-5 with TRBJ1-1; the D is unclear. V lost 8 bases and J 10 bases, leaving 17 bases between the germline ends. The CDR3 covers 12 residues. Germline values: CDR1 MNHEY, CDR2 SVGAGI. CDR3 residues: CASRLGAGLAFF. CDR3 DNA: TGTGCCAGCCGTCTCGGTGCGGGGTTAGCTTTCTTT.